This note documents a single T cell receptor (beta chain) sequence. The germline V gene encodes CDR1 MNHEY and CDR2 SMNVEV (reference sequence). This CDR3 has 14 residues. With 8 bases clipped from V and 4 bases from J, the junction kept 7 bases outside the gene matches. The data stem from a study of blood T cell repertoires in COVID-19. For the study at large: COVID-19 samples from acute and convalescent phases originated in the United States, Italy and Spain.

Profiling relied on immunoSEQ multiplex PCR, and the TCRdb table lists in-frame clones only, not all of them. The table has around 260,000 clones, roughly 84% seen once. The specimen was peripheral blood. This TCR came from a person aged 70 to 85 with COVID-19, enrolled during active disease. The chain joins TRBV27 to TRBJ2-1, with TRBD2 identical over 8 bases. This CDR3 reads CASGERGLYNEQFF. CDR3 nucleotides: TGTGCCAGCGGGGAGCGGGGGCTATACAATGAGCAGTTCTTC.